The following is a TCR beta chain sequence with its context. Its matching antigen is unknown. The junction shows a germline mismatch at one end, possibly a read error. This CDR3 has 15 amino acids. Combining a sample-barcoded 5' primer with a J-beta primer mix, a second PCR ran for roughly 6 to 12 cycles. Researchers report that each sample yielded at least 2.5 million CDR3-containing paired-end reads. One entry per CDR3 protein results from TCRdb running MiXCR on the 5' RACE reads. The sample holds 580,000 or so distinct CDR3 sequences, 47% seen once. The source of the sample is a study of blood T cells in healthy people across ages. General study points: Measured against age, TCR beta diversity per million T cells decreased in a roughly linear manner. TCR beta diversity was tightly associated with the proportion of naive T cells.

Extractions gave at least 5 micrograms of total RNA per sample. Sequenced sample: blood. The rearrangement uses TRBV12-3 or TRBV12-4 and TRBJ2-7; 7 bases agree with TRBD2. This sequence originates from an elderly man in good health. The DNA of the CDR3 is TGTGCCGGCAGCTCAAGCGGGATCGGAACCTACGAGCAGTACTTC. This gives the protein CAGSSSGIGTYEQYF.